These T cell receptor beta chains were read from a single sample in a study of shared clonotypes between healthy human individuals. Some clones are missing from TCRdb's copy, which holds only in-frame ones; the method was immunoSEQ multiplex PCR. The table has some 1 million clones, roughly 70% seen once. Sequencing was performed on memory CD4+ T cells sorted from blood. The source is a man younger than 35 in good health. Both conserved end residues are part of each CDR3. The D gene is left open where the match is weak. Only part of the rows carry a size: once, few, many, or a class if the clone is expanded.

16	TRBJ2-3	TRBV5-1	TRBD2	NA	TGCGCCAGCAGCTTGCCCAGCGGGAGTGACACAGATACGCAGTATTTT	CASSLPSGSDTDTQYF
13	TRBJ2-7	TRBV29-1	TRBD1	NA	TGCAGCGTGGGACAGGGCCTTTCCTACGAGCAGTACTTC	CSVGQGLSYEQYF
13	TRBJ2-7	TRBV9	NA	NA	TGTGCCAGCAGCGTAGTTCCAGGGCTCGAGCAGTACTTC	CASSVVPGLEQYF
12	TRBJ2-7	TRBV6-6	TRBD1	NA	TGTGCCAGCAGTTACGGCGGGACAGGAGACTACTTC	CASSYGGTGDYF
13	TRBJ2-1	TRBV11-3	NA	NA	TGTGCCAGCAGCTTTAACAGCTTCAATGAGCAGTTCTTC	CASSFNSFNEQFF
13	TRBJ2-7	TRBV19	NA	NA	TGTGCCAGTAGTAAGGCAAAAACCTACGAGCAGTACTTC	CASSKAKTYEQYF
15	TRBJ2-1	TRBV18	TRBD2	NA	TGTGCCAGCTCATCATTAGCGGGGTCCTACAATGAGCAGTTCTTC	CASSSLAGSYNEQFF
14	TRBJ2-2	TRBV4-1	NA	once	TGCGCCAGCAGCCCTCCCTGGGACACCGGGGAGCTGTTTTTT	CASSPPWDTGELFF
14	TRBJ2-5	TRBV15	NA	NA	TGTGCCACCAGCAGAGATACCTCCCAAGAGACCCAGTACTTC	CATSRDTSQETQYF
12	TRBJ2-7	TRBV7-9	NA	NA	TGTGCCAGCAGCTTTACCGGTTACGAGCAGTACTTC	CASSFTGYEQYF